One sample yielded the 8 T cell receptor beta chains listed below, sequenced in a study of blood T cell repertoires in COVID-19 (dated by TCRdb to between 2020 and 2021). To prepare the library, the immunoSEQ multiplex PCR assay was applied. What TCRdb holds here is the immuneACCESS table cut down to in-frame rearrangements. Part of the clones is not present; checked against another copy, under half of the missing clones reflect an unresolved V gene, and the others are unexplained. This sample is represented by under 200,000 clones; around nine tenths of them were singletons. The biggest ten clones account for around 1.6% of the sample. Sample: peripheral blood. The receptors shown here come from a man aged 18-30 years with active or convalescent COVID-19.

This chain links TRBV11-2 with TRBJ2-7; no firm D call. This CDR3 region has 13 residues. Trimming removed 2 bases at V and 3 bases at J, with 8 bases between. Germline V gene lookup returns CDR1 SGHAT and CDR2 FQNNGV. The CDR3 coding sequence is TGTGCCAGCAGCTTAAGCGCTTACTACGAGCAGTACTTC. Amino acid sequence: CASSLSAYYEQYF.

This rearrangement joins TRBV19 to TRBJ1-5; perhaps TRBD1 as D (5 bases). CDR1 LNHDA and CDR2 SQIVND come from the germline V gene (reference sequence). V was pared by 2 bases and J by 4 bases, with 12 bases between. This CDR3 region has 15 residues. The CDR3 coding sequence is TGTGCCAGTAGTATAATCAGGGTTGGAAATCAGCCCCAGCATTTT. Protein product: CASSIIRVGNQPQHF.

In the case of this clone: One junction end disagrees with the germline gene, perhaps due to a read error. The V gene is TRBV18, the J gene TRBJ2-2; D may be TRBD2 (5 bases). The CDR3 length is 15 residues. Germline CDR1 KGHSH, CDR2 LQKENI. This CDR3 reads CASSPDAGCRRGAVF. The CDR3 bases are TGTGCCAGCTCACCAGATGCCGGCTGTCGCCGGGGAGCTGTTTTT.

The chain recombines TRBV3-1 (or the pseudogene TRBV3-2) with TRBJ2-3; 10 nucleotides match TRBD2. The CDR3 sequence is 19 residues long. V shed 0 bases, J shed 2 bases, and the junction held 11 bases outside the gene matches. Germline V gene data show CDR1 as LGHDT and CDR2 as YNNKEL (reference sequence). The CDR3 protein is CASSQEWSGRACPTDTQYF. CDR3 sequence (DNA): TGTGCCAGCAGCCAAGAATGGAGCGGGAGGGCCTGTCCCACAGATACGCAGTATTTT.

The chain recombines TRBV12-2 with TRBJ2-7; no check of the table's D call, TRBD1, against the DNA was made. TRBV12-2 is classified as a pseudogene. This CDR3 has 16 residues. The CDR3 here is CASPLDKGANVYEQYF. CDR3 nucleotide sequence: TGTGCAAGTCCCTTAGATAAGGGGGCGAATGTTTACGAGCAGTACTTC.

The chain carries TRBV19 and TRBJ1-1; no clear D gene. The CDR3 is 13 amino acids. The germline CDR1 and CDR2 sequences are LNHDA and SQIVND (reference sequence). V lost 4 bases, J lost 2 bases, and 8 bases lay in between. For the CDR3, the DNA is TGTGCCAGTAGTACAACAAGAAACACTGAAGCTTTCTTT. As protein: CASSTTRNTEAFF.

The chain is built from TRBV6-5 and TRBJ1-2; D is perhaps TRBD1 (5 bases). CDR3 length equals 13 residues. CDR1 MNHEY and CDR2 SVGAGI come from the germline V gene. V was shortened by 2 bases and J by 3 bases, with 7 bases between the two germline ends. In DNA, the CDR3 is TGTGCCAGCAGTTACGACAGACACTATGGCTACACCTTC. Its translation: CASSYDRHYGYTF.

This clone was detected only once. The CDR3 is CASSIGLASYEQYF. DNA of the CDR3: TGCGCCAGCAGCATAGGACTAGCGAGCTACGAGCAGTACTTC. The V gene is TRBV5-1, the J gene TRBJ2-7; TRBD2 agrees at 9 bases. This CDR3 has 14 amino acids. The germline gives CDR1 SGHRS, CDR2 YFSETQ. Losses at the gene ends were 4 bases for V and 3 bases for J; bases not matched to a gene: 5.